This T cell receptor beta chain was captured in a study of OX40 agonist ivuxolimab in advanced cancers. As for the study in general: Ivuxolimab, an antibody that agonizes OX40 (CD134), was administered to the patients. The study's findings and limits: Patients with a partial response at 0.1-3.0 mg/kg had among the lowest clonal expansion. The CD4+ and CD8+ T cells in the blood had expanded clonally by week 6 at 0.1 to 3.0 mg/kg.

As to this clone: Its antigen is unidentified.

Per the germline V gene, CDR1 is SGHVS and CDR2 is FQNEAQ. The CDR3 is 15 amino acids. V trimming: 2 bases; J trimming: 7 bases; junction bases outside the gene matches: 6. With baseline, cycle 4 day 1, and cycle 7 day 1 as timepoints, blood was sampled. TCRdb's table, derived via immunoSEQ multiplex PCR, lists solely in-frame clones and lacks some. The sample records 65,000 or so clones, around 80% being singletons. The clonotype comes from an adult with an advanced solid tumor such as melanoma, head and neck, liver or kidney cancer. The chain combines TRBV7-8 with TRBJ2-3; the match to TRBD2 covers 10 bases. The starting material was CD4+ or CD8+ T cells sorted from blood, obtained in a trial of the OX40 agonist ivuxolimab. Here the CDR3 DNA reads TGTGCCAGCAGCTTAATGGGACTAGCGAGCTATACGCAGTATTTT. Its protein is CASSLMGLASYTQYF.